Only a few counts were recorded for the clone carrying this TCR beta chain. The data were taken from a study of T-cell reconstitution after alpha-beta-depleted transplantation in children. From germline, CDR1 is SGHRS and CDR2 YFSETQ. Germline trimming cut 0 bases from V and 6 bases from J; bases unmatched to any gene: 11. CDR3 length: 17 amino acids. As it was prepared, the TCRbeta library received unique molecular identifiers. TCRdb redid the calling of the PCR reads with MiXCR, one entry per CDR3 protein. The sample lists hundreds of thousands of distinct CDR3 sequences; over 15% were seen once. This chain joins TRBV5-1 and TRBJ1-1; TRBD1 matches at 10 bases. The TCR comes from a human donor who donated a stem cell graft to a child with acute myeloid leukemia. The specimen comprised PBMCs from the stem cell graft donor, sampled from the stem cell graft. The CDR3 nucleotides are TGCGCCAGCAGCTTGGGGGCCGGGACAGGGGCGAGGGCTGAAGCTTTCTTT. It translates to CASSLGAGTGARAEAFF. Drawing the rest from reference TRBV5-1 and TRBJ1-1, the complete variable domain is KAGVTQTPRYLIKTRGQQVTLSCSPISGHRSVSWYQQTPGQGLQFLFEYFSETQRNKGNFPGRFSGRQFSNSRSEMNVSTLELGDSALYLCASSLGAGTGARAEAFFGQGTRLTVV.